These 21 T cell receptor beta chains came from one sample sequenced in a study of CD8+ T cells in alopecia areata. Markers including CD4, CD8alpha, NKG2D and NKG2ACE guided sorting of pooled cutaneous lymph node cells. Following extraction, RNA underwent reverse transcription to cDNA, which served as the sequencing template. Produced via immunoSEQ multiplex PCR; TCRdb's table is partial and in-frame only. This record lists approximately 300,000 clones, none seen once only, and the top ten clones contain roughly 1.2%. Sequenced material: CD4+ T cells sorted from a lymph node. The source of these receptors is a C3H/HeJ mouse with alopecia areata. As its MHC haplotype, the strain has H2-k.

In its sample, this clone was seen a few times. Gene names are mouse gene names. The sequence runs out 4 residues before the end of the CDR3; the remainder is reconstructed from the germline J gene. Other DNA sequences from this sample encode an identical CDR3 as well. The V call is TRBV1, the J call TRBJ2-7; 8 bases match TRBD2. The CDR3 runs 15 residues. The V gene's germline CDR1 is NSQYPW and CDR2 LRSPGD (reference sequence). V lost 3 bases, J lost 0 bases, and 4 bases stayed unmatched. This CDR3 is CTCSAWGGSSYEQYF. The CDR3 bases that were read are TGCACCTGCAGTGCTTGGGGGGGTAGCTCCTAT.

This clone appeared a few times. Mouse germline and gene names are used. CDR3 sequence reads: CASSPRGDQDTQYF. CDR3 DNA, as far as it was read: TGTGCCAGCAGCCCCCGGGGGGACCAAGAC. The chain employs TRBV5 and TRBJ2-5; TRBD2 is a possible D gene (6 bases). Coverage ceases 4 residues before the CDR3 finishes, and the germline J gene fills in the end. The germline V and J ends were trimmed by 4 bases and 1 base, with 9 bases remaining between them. The CDR3 contains 14 residues. From germline, CDR1 is LGHNA and CDR2 YNLKQL (reference sequence).

This clone was seen only a few times. The listed genes are named as in mouse. The read falls 4 residues short of the CDR3 end, and the missing part is taken from the germline J gene. Other DNA sequences of this sample code for an identical CDR3. This chain links TRBV31 with TRBJ2-2, with 9 bases that match TRBD2. V was pared by 0 bases and J by 3 bases, with 2 bases of the junction left unmatched. The CDR3 sequence is 15 residues long. Germline-derived CDR1 and CDR2 are GKSSPN and SITVG. The CDR3: CAWSLAGGDTGQLYF. The DNA read from the CDR3 is TGTGCCTGGAGTCTAGCTGGGGGGGACACCGGG.

Points on this clone: All gene names here are mouse names. The DNA ends 4 residues before the CDR3 does, and the rest of the CDR3 is filled in from the germline J gene. The chain carries TRBV21 and TRBJ2-1, with 7 bases lining up with TRBD1. TRBV21 is an open reading frame whose function is uncertain. The CDR3 runs to 14 residues. The CDR3 sequence is CASSQTGEEAEQFF. The sequenced CDR3 bases are TGTGCTAGCAGTCAAACAGGGGAGGAGGCT.

To note about this clone: Gene names denote mouse genes. The CDR3 extends 4 residues past the end of the read, so its final part is completed from the germline J gene. This chain connects TRBV17 to TRBJ2-7; tentative D call: TRBD1 (6 bases). V was pared by 1 base and J by 0 bases, with 13 bases between. Looked up from germline, CDR1 is MNHDT and CDR2 is YYDKIL. This CDR3 spans 16 amino acids. The sequenced part of the CDR3 DNA is TGTGCTAGCAGTAGAGTAGCCCGGGACAACTCCTAT. Protein: CASSRVARDNSY. The full CDR3 protein is CASSRVARDNSYEQYF.

To note about this clone: The genes are named according to mouse. Read data end 3 residues before the CDR3 end; the end is taken from the germline J gene. J is TRBJ1-6 and V is TRBV5; D gene unclear. TRBJ1-6 is an ORF, with its function uncertain. Per germline, CDR1 LGHNA and CDR2 YNLKQL (reference sequence). The CDR3 is made up of 14 amino acids. V lost 4 bases to trimming and J lost 4 bases, with 8 bases between them. CDR3 DNA, as far as it was read: TGTGCCAGCAGCCCCGTCCAATATAATTCGCCC. This sequence encodes CASSPVQYNSP. The full CDR3 protein is CASSPVQYNSPLYF.

This clone turned up a few times. Here the gene names and germline are mouse. The read falls 4 residues short of the CDR3 end, and the missing part is taken from the germline J gene. The chain recombines TRBV1 with TRBJ2-2, with 11 bases that match TRBD1. The germline CDR1 and CDR2 sequences are NSQYPW and LRSPGD (reference sequence). The CDR3 consists of 16 residues. The CDR3 loop is CTCSADRGTGGGQLYF. The sequenced part of the CDR3 DNA is TGCACCTGCAGTGCAGATCGGGGGACAGGGGGCGGG.

This clone was found a few times. The listed genes are named as in mouse. The missing CDR3 end, 4 residues past where the read stops, is filled in from the germline J gene. The genes are TRBV1 and TRBJ2-1; 9 nucleotides align to TRBD2. The CDR3 is 16 amino acids. The V gene's germline CDR1 is NSQYPW and CDR2 LRSPGD (reference sequence). CDR3 sequence: CTCSAAGGGRGAEQFF. The sequenced part of the CDR3 DNA is TGCACCTGCAGTGCAGCTGGGGGGGGGCGCGGGGCT. Variable domain in full (rest from reference TRBV1 and TRBJ2-1): VTLLEQNPRWRLVPRGQAVNLRCILKNSQYPWMSWYQQDLQKQLQWLFTLRSPGDKEVKSLPGADYLATRVTDTELRLQVANMSQGRTLYCTCSAAGGGRGAEQFFGPGTRLTVL.

There are many counts of this clone. Gene names denote mouse genes. The read terminates 4 residues ahead of where the CDR3 ends, so the germline J gene completes it. This rearrangement joins TRBV13-1 to TRBJ2-7; 9 nucleotides align to TRBD2. This CDR3 region has 13 residues. Germline lookup yields CDR1 NSHNY and CDR2 SYGAGN. V was clipped by 3 bases and J by 2 bases; unmatched bases: 0. CDR3 residues: CASSAGGAYEQYF. Partial CDR3 DNA: TGTGCCAGCAGTGCTGGGGGGGCCTAT.

Points on this clone: The genes and germline here are from mouse. The read ends 4 residues before the CDR3 terminus; that terminus is restored from the germline J gene. The chain carries TRBV17 and TRBJ2-7; TRBD1 matches at 7 bases. In germline, CDR1 is MNHDT, CDR2 YYDKIL. This CDR3 has 14 amino acids. Trimming removed 2 bases from V and 1 base from J; junction bases left unmatched: 2. The CDR3 DNA, read in part, is TGTGCTAGCAGTAGAACACAGGGGTCCTAT. Translated: CASSRTQGSY. From start to end, the CDR3 is CASSRTQGSYEQYF.

As concerns this clone: Genes and germline come from the mouse. The read ends 4 residues early relative to the CDR3; the germline J gene fills the gap. The chain carries TRBV1 and TRBJ1-2, with 9 bases lining up with TRBD1. Germline trimming cut 0 bases from V and 4 bases from J; bases unmatched to any gene: 3. Germline loops: CDR1 NSQYPW, CDR2 LRSPGD (reference sequence). CDR3 length: 15 amino acids. The CDR3 here is CTCSAEEDRGSDYTF. The CDR3 bases that were read are TGCACCTGCAGTGCAGAGGAGGACAGGGGCTCC.

This clone has only a few counts. Genes here carry mouse names. The read halts 4 residues ahead of the CDR3 end, with the missing end drawn from the germline J gene. The rearrangement links TRBV14 to TRBJ1-1, with 10 bases that match TRBD1. This CDR3 contains 16 residues. The V gene end was trimmed by 7 bases and the J gene end by 0 bases; junction bases not matched to a gene: 9. CDR1 is SGHDT and CDR2 is FRDEAV in the germline V gene. This CDR3 is CASRRTDRGSNTEVFF. Partial CDR3 DNA: TGTGCCAGCCGCCGGACGGACAGGGGGTCAAACACA.

Only a few counts were recorded for this clone. Genes here carry mouse names. Read sequence stops 4 residues before the CDR3 end, and the germline J gene provides the missing end. The rearrangement uses TRBV1 and TRBJ1-2; D not certain. V was shortened by 1 base and J by 0 bases, with 9 bases between the two germline ends. Germline-derived CDR1 and CDR2 are NSQYPW and LRSPGD (reference sequence). The CDR3 spans 15 residues. The CDR3 loop is CTCSAAGASNSDYTF. CDR3 bases read: TGCACCTGCAGTGCAGCTGGAGCCTCAAACTCC.

This clone was picked up a small number of times. Genes and germline come from the mouse. CDR3 in amino acids: CTCSAAGTNSYEQYF. The DNA read from the CDR3 is TGCACCTGCAGTGCGGCCGGGACAAACTCCTAT. V usage is TRBV1 and J usage is TRBJ2-7, with TRBD1 as a possible D gene (6 bases). With the read ending 4 residues before the CDR3 end, the germline J gene is used to fill in that end. V lost 3 bases and J 0 bases, leaving 12 bases between the germline ends. This CDR3 region has 15 residues. Germline V gene data show CDR1 as NSQYPW and CDR2 as LRSPGD (reference sequence).

This clone was seen a handful of times. Mouse names are used for the genes. The CDR3 extends 4 residues past the end of the read, so its final part is completed from the germline J gene. The chain carries TRBV13-2 and TRBJ1-1; D is undetermined. The CDR3 contains 12 residues. Germline CDR1 reads NNHNN; CDR2 reads SYGAGS (reference sequence). The CDR3: CASGDAGSEVFF. The part of the CDR3 DNA that was read is TGTGCCAGCGGTGATGCAGGATCA.

This clone was seen more than once but under ten times. Mouse germline and gene names are used. The read terminates 4 residues before the CDR3 end, so the remaining end is supplied by the germline J gene. This sequence joins TRBV17 and TRBJ2-1; 8 bases agree with TRBD2. Germline V CDR1 and CDR2: MNHDT, YYDKIL. The CDR3 is 14 residues long. Trimming at V came to 6 bases and at J to 5 bases, leaving 6 bases not matched to a gene. The CDR3 DNA, read in part, is TGTGCTAGCAGCCCCTGGGGGGCGAATGCT. Amino acids: CASSPWGANA. The CDR3 reads in full as CASSPWGANAEQFF.

This clone occurred a few times. A much bigger clone sits one base away, suggesting this may be a read error. Any gene name here is a mouse gene name. The CDR3 region is CASWDSYAEQFF. The CDR3 bases that were read are TGTGCCAGCTGGGACAGCTATGCT. V usage is TRBV13-1 and J usage is TRBJ2-1, with 7 bases matching TRBD1. The CDR3 extends 4 residues past the end of the read, so its final part is completed from the germline J gene. The CDR3 has 12 amino acids. CDR1 NSHNY and CDR2 SYGAGN come from the germline V gene. V lost 7 bases and J lost 3; bases outside the gene matches: 1.

Turning to this clone: Genes here carry mouse names. With the read ending 3 residues before the CDR3 end, the germline J gene is used to fill in that end. Other DNA sequences of this sample code for an identical CDR3. V is TRBV1 and J is TRBJ1-6; D not resolved. TRBJ1-6 qualifies as an ORF whose function is uncertain. Germline lookup yields CDR1 NSQYPW and CDR2 LRSPGD (reference sequence). This CDR3 spans 15 amino acids. V was clipped by 0 bases and J by 0 bases, with 3 bases between them. The CDR3 reads CTCSADTSYNSPLYF. The sequenced CDR3 bases are TGCACCTGCAGTGCAGACACTTCCTATAATTCGCCC.

This clone was detected only a few times. The germline and genes are mouse ones. The read stops 4 residues short of the end of the CDR3; the missing end is completed from the germline J gene. V and J are TRBV5 and TRBJ1-1; TRBD1 is a possible D gene (6 bases). V was trimmed by 2 bases and J by 3 bases, leaving 10 bases between them. Germline CDR1 is LGHNA and CDR2 is YNLKQL (reference sequence). The CDR3 is 14 residues long. CDR3 amino acids: CASSQTGMDTEVFF. CDR3 DNA, as far as it was read: TGTGCCAGCAGCCAAACAGGGATGGACACA.

This clone was seen only a few times. Gene labels here are mouse ones. The read gets to within 4 residues of the CDR3 end, and the germline J gene fills in the rest. This rearrangement joins TRBV31 to TRBJ2-3; 11 bases match TRBD2. CDR1 is GKSSPN and CDR2 is SITVG in the germline V gene. This CDR3 is 16 amino acids long. V shed 3 bases and J 0 bases; nucleotides not matched to a gene: 5. The part of the CDR3 DNA that was read is TGTGCCTGGAGCCGGGGACTGGGGGCTAGTGCAGAA. As protein: CAWSRGLGASAE. The CDR3 in full is CAWSRGLGASAETLYF.

This clone occurred a few times. Gene labels here are mouse ones. Sequencing ends 4 residues short of the CDR3 end; the germline J gene provides the rest. V usage is TRBV5 and J usage is TRBJ2-2; 14 nucleotides line up with TRBD2. CDR1 LGHNA and CDR2 YNLKQL come from the germline V gene (reference sequence). This CDR3 has 19 residues. J lost 3 bases, V lost 0 bases, and 6 bases had no gene match. The sequenced CDR3 bases are TGTGCCAGCAGCCAAGATGGGGGACTGGGGGGGCAGGACACCGGG. Protein product: CASSQDGGLGGQDTG. The complete CDR3 protein is CASSQDGGLGGQDTGQLYF.